This T cell receptor beta chain is from a study of siplizumab effects on memory and regulatory T cells. Study-wide findings and caveats: Poor capture below about 10^-5 frequency left most alloreactive clones unmapped to unstimulated subsets.

Details on this clone: Antigen: not known.

Clones were sequenced by immunoSEQ multiplex PCR, and TCRdb holds only the in-frame ones, with some missing. The sample holds approximately 100,000 clones, 93% seen once. This CDR3 has 12 residues. Trimming removed 10 bases from V and 0 bases from J, with 9 bases in between. Germline V CDR1 and CDR2: ENHRY, SYGVKD. Sequencing was done on a sample of Tregs sorted from blood. The chain carries TRBV10-3 and TRBJ1-2; D is undetermined. This TCR came from a human donor in good health. The DNA for the CDR3 is TGTGCCACCTCTTGGGCTAACTATGGCTACACCTTC. Amino acid sequence: CATSWANYGYTF.